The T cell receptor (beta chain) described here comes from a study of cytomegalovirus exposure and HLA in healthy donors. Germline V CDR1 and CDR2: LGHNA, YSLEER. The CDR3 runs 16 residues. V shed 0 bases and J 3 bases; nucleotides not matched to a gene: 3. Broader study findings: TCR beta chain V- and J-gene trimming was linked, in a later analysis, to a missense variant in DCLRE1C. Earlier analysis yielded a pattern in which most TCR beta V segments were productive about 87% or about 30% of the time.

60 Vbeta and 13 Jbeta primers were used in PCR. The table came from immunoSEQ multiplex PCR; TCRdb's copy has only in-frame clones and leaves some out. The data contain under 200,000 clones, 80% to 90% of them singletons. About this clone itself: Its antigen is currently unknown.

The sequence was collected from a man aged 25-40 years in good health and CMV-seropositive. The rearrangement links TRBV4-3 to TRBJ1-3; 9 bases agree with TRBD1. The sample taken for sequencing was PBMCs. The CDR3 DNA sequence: TGCGCCAGCAGCCAAGAGGGGGGACAGGGTGGAAACACCATATATTTT. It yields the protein CASSQEGGQGGNTIYF.